This T cell receptor (beta chain) appears in the sequencing data of a study of T cell responses to AZD1222 COVID-19 vaccine. Study results and caveats: Among vaccine-associated CD4 TCRs, coverage spanned spike, with dominance at 160-218 and 743-854. White British donors predominated, females outnumbered males, and clonal diversity was possibly underestimated. When two AZD1222 doses had been given, Spike-specific TCR breadth and depth rose. A reported finding is that nearly half of spike-specific TCRs target unmutated variant regions.

Germline CDR1 is MNHEY and CDR2 is SMNVEV (reference sequence). The V gene lost 5 bases and the J gene lost 2 bases, with 11 bases spanning the gap. The CDR3 totals 14 residues. To note about this clone: Its antigen is currently unknown.

Generated by immunoSEQ multiplex PCR, the TCRdb table keeps only in-frame clones and is missing some. The top ten hold approximately 6.5% of the sample, which has fewer than 150,000 clones, 90% to 95% seen once. This specimen consisted of peripheral blood, obtained 28 days after the second AZD1222 dose. The chain couples TRBV27 to TRBJ2-3; the D is unclear. The sequence was obtained from an adult who received the AZD1222 COVID-19 vaccine. The CDR3: CASSPSEATDTQYF. In DNA form, the CDR3 reads TGTGCCAGCAGTCCCAGTGAAGCCACAGATACGCAGTATTTT.